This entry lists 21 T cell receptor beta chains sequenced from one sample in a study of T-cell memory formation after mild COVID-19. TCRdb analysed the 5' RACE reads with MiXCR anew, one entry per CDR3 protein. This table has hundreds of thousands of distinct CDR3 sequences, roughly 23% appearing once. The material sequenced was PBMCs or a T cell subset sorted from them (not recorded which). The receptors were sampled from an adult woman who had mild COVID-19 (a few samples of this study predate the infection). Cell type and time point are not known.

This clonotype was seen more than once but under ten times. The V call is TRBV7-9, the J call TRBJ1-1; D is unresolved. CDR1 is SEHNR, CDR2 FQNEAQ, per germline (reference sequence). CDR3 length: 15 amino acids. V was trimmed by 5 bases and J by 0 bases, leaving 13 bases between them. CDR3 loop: CASSHLSQMNTEAFF. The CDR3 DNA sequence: TGTGCCAGCAGCCACCTAAGCCAAATGAACACTGAAGCTTTCTTT.

For the CDR3, the DNA is TGTGCCAGCAGCTTGTTGGGGACTAGCGAGGACTACGAGCAGTACTTC. This encodes CASSLLGTSEDYEQYF. This sequence joins TRBV5-6 and TRBJ2-7; TRBD2 agrees at 10 bases. The CDR3 totals 16 residues. Germline-derived CDR1 and CDR2 are SGHDT and YYEEEE. Trimming cost V 1 base and J 3 bases; bases outside gene matches: 7.

CDR3 DNA sequence: TGTGCCAGCAGCCGACAGGCCTACGAGCAGTACTTC. Translating gives CASSRQAYEQYF. V is TRBV7-2 and J is TRBJ2-7, with D perhaps TRBD1 (6 bases). Germline values: CDR1 SGHTA, CDR2 FQGNSA. The CDR3 loop spans 12 amino acids. Trimming pared 5 bases from V and 2 bases from J, leaving 7 bases between. The whole variable domain, remainder taken from reference TRBV7-2 and TRBJ2-7, is GAGVSQSPSNKVTEKGKDVELRCDPISGHTALYWYRQSLGQGLEFLIYFQGNSAPDKSGLPSDRFSAERTGGSVSTLTIQRTQQEDSAVYLCASSRQAYEQYFGPGTRLTVT.

CDR3 sequence (DNA): TGTGCCAGCAGTGGGACGGGGGCCCCCCAGTACTTC. The encoded protein is CASSGTGAPQYF. The J gene is TRBJ2-5, the V gene TRBV25-1; the D gene could be TRBD1 or TRBD2 (6 bases each). CDR3 length: 12 residues. Germline CDR1 and CDR2: MGHDK and SYGVNS. V gave up 4 bases and J gave up 9 bases, with 12 bases separating them.

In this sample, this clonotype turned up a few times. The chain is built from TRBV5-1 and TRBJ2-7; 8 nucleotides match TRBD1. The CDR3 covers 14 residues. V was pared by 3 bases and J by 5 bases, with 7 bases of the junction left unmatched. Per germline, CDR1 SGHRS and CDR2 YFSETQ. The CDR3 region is CASSYGQGRNEQYF. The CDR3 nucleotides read TGCGCCAGCAGCTATGGACAGGGACGGAACGAGCAGTACTTC.

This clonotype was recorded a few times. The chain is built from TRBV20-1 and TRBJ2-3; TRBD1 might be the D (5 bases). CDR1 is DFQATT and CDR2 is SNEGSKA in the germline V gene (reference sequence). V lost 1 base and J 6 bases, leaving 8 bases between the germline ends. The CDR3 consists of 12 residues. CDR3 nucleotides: TGCAGTGCTAGAGTCAGGGTGGATACGCAGTATTTT. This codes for CSARVRVDTQYF.

CDR3 DNA: TGCGCCAGCAGCCACAAGCCCGGAAACGAGCAGTACTTC. It is translated as CASSHKPGNEQYF. The chain employs TRBV5-1 and TRBJ2-7, with D unclear. The germline V gene has CDR1 SGHRS and CDR2 YFSETQ. Trimming removed 4 bases from V and 5 bases from J, with 13 bases in between. The CDR3 runs to 13 residues.

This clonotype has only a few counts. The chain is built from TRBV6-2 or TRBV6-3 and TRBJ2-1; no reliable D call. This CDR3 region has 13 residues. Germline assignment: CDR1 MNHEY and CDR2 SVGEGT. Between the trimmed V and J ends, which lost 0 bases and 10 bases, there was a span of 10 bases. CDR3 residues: CASSYSTVGEQFF. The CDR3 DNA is TGTGCCAGCAGTTACTCAACCGTAGGGGAGCAGTTCTTC.

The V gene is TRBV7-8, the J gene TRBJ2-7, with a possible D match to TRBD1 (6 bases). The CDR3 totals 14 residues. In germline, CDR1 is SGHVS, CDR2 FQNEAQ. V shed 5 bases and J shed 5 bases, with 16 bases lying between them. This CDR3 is CASSPVGGIHEQYF. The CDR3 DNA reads TGTGCCAGCAGCCCCGTAGGGGGTATCCACGAGCAGTACTTC.

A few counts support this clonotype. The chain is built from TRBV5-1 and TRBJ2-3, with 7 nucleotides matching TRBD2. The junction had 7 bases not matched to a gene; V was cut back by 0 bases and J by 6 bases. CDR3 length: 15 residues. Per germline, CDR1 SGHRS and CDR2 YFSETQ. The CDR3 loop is CASSLELARSDTQYF. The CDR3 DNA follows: TGCGCCAGCAGCTTGGAACTAGCGAGGAGCGATACGCAGTATTTT. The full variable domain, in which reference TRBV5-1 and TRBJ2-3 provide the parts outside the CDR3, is KAGVTQTPRYLIKTRGQQVTLSCSPISGHRSVSWYQQTPGQGLQFLFEYFSETQRNKGNFPGRFSGRQFSNSRSEMNVSTLELGDSALYLCASSLELARSDTQYFGPGTRLTVL.

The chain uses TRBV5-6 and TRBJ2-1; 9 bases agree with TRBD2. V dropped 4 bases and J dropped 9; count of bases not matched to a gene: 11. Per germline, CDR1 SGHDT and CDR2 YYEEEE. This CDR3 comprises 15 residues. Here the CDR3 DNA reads TGTGCCAGCAGCCTGCCGGGACTAGCAATGGGTGAGCAGTTCTTC. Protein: CASSLPGLAMGEQFF.

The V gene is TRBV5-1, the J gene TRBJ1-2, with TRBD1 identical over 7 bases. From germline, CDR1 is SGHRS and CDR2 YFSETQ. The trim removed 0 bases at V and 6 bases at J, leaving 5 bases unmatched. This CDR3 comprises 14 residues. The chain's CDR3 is CASSLGGGDDGYTF. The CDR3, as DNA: TGCGCCAGCAGCTTGGGAGGGGGCGATGATGGCTACACCTTC.

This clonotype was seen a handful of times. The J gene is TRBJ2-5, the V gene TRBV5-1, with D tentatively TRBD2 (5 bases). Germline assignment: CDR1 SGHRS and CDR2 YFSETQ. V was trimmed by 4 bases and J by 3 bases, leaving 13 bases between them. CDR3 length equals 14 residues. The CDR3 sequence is CASSQSGIKETQYF. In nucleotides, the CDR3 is TGCGCCAGCAGCCAGTCCGGGATAAAAGAGACCCAGTACTTC.

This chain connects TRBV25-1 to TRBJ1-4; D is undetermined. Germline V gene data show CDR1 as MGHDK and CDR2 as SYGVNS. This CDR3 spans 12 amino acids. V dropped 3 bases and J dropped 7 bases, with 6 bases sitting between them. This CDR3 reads CASSDIREKLFF. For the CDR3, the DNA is TGTGCCAGCAGTGACATACGTGAAAAACTGTTTTTT.

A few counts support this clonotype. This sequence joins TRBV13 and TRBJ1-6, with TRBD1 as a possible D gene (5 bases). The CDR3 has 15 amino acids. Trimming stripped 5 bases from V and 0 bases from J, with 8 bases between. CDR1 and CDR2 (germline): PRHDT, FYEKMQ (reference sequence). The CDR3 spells CASSRGASYNSPLHF. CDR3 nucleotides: TGTGCCAGCAGCCGAGGGGCCTCCTATAATTCACCCCTCCACTTT.

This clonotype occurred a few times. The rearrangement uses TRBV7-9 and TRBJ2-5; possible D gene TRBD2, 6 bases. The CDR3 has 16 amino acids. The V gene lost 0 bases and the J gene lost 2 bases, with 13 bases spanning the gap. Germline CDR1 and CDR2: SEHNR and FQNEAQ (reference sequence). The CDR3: CASSLARGKGQETQYF. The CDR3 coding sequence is TGTGCCAGCAGCTTAGCGCGGGGAAAGGGACAAGAGACCCAGTACTTC.

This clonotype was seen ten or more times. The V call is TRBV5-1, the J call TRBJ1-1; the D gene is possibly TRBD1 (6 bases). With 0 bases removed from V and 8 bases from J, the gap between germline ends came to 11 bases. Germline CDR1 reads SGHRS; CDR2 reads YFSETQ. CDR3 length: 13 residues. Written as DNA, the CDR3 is TGCGCCAGCAGCTTGGCCCCGGACAGAGAAGCTTTCTTT. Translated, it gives CASSLAPDREAFF.

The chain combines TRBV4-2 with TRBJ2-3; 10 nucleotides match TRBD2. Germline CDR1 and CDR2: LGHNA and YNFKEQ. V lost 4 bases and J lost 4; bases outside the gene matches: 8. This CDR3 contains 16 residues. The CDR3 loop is CASSPERGGRPDTQYF. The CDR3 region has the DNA TGTGCCAGCAGCCCCGAGCGGGGGGGCCGCCCAGATACGCAGTATTTT.

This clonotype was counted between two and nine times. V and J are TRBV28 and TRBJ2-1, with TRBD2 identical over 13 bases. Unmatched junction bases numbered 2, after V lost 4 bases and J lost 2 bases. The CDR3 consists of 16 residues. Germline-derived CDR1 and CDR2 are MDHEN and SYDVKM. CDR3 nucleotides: TGTGCCAGCAGTTCTGGACTAGCGGGAGCCTACAATGAGCAGTTCTTC. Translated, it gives CASSSGLAGAYNEQFF.

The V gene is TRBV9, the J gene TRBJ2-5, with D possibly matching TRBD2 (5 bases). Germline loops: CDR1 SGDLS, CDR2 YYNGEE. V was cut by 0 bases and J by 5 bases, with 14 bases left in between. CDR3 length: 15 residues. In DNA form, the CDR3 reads TGTGCCAGCAGCGTAGCGGTGGGGAGTGGGGAGACCCAGTACTTC. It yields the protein CASSVAVGSGETQYF.

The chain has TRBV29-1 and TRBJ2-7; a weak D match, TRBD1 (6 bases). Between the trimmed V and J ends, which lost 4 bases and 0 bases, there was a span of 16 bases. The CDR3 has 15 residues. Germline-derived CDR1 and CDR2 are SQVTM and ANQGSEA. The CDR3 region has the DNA TGCAGCGTTGCCCTGGACAGCAGCCCCTCCTACGAGCAGTACTTC. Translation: CSVALDSSPSYEQYF.